This T cell receptor beta chain stems from a study of cytomegalovirus exposure and HLA in healthy donors. The CDR3 runs 17 residues. CDR1 LNHDA and CDR2 SQIVND come from the germline V gene (reference sequence). With 9 bases clipped from V and 8 bases from J, the junction kept 22 bases outside the gene matches. Vbeta (60) and Jbeta (13) primers were used in the PCR. Method: immunoSEQ multiplex PCR; TCRdb's copy keeps in-frame clones and lacks some. The sample has 210,000 or so clones, more than 70% seen once. As regards this clone: The antigen remains unidentified.

Whole-study findings and limits: Earlier analysis looked at TCR beta V segments, and most were productive about 87% or about 30% of the time. Most of the CMV-associated TCR beta chains (in a later analysis) appeared to be HLA-restricted. Donors belonging to an Asian-associated ancestry cluster reportedly showed fewer N-insertions in productive TCRs than the roughly 680-donor mean, according to what a later analysis found.

The receptor was isolated from a boy between 5 and 17 years old in good health and CMV-seronegative. The sequencing sample was made of PBMCs. The chain carries TRBV19 and TRBJ1-2; 9 bases map to TRBD1. The CDR3: CASTPSGTGISLGGYTF. In DNA form, the CDR3 reads TGTGCCAGCACCCCGTCCGGGACAGGGATATCTCTGGGAGGCTACACCTTC.